A selection of T cell receptor beta chains follows, all from one sample in a study of shared clonotypes between healthy human individuals. Produced via immunoSEQ multiplex PCR; TCRdb's table is partial and in-frame only. The repertoire consists of a few hundred thousand clones, with 65% occurring once and the leading ten covering 11%. The sequencing input was memory CD4+ T cells sorted from blood. The receptors come from a young man in good health. CDR3s include the opening cysteine and the closing phenylalanine or tryptophan. Fields, in order: J gene, D gene, clone size, V gene, CDR3 length, CDR3 protein, CDR3 DNA. D genes are given only for firm matches. Rows give clone size only sometimes, using once, few, many, or a class for an expanded clone.

j_call: TRBJ1-1; d_call: -; clone_size: -; v_call: TRBV27; cdr3_length: 14; cdr3_aa: CASSFGGRSTEAFF; cdr3_nt: TGTGCCAGCAGTTTCGGGGGGCGTTCCACTGAAGCTTTCTTT
j_call: TRBJ2-3; d_call: -; clone_size: few; v_call: TRBV5-4; cdr3_length: 14; cdr3_aa: CASSPRSGSDTQYF; cdr3_nt: TGTGCCAGCAGCCCCCGGTCGGGGTCAGATACGCAGTATTTT
j_call: TRBJ2-3; d_call: -; clone_size: -; v_call: TRBV5-4; cdr3_length: 16; cdr3_aa: CASSPSGTAVGDTQYF; cdr3_nt: TGTGCCAGCAGCCCCTCGGGGACGGCGGTAGGAGATACGCAGTATTTT
j_call: TRBJ2-5; d_call: TRBD2; clone_size: few; v_call: TRBV18; cdr3_length: 13; cdr3_aa: CASSRGTIETQYF; cdr3_nt: TGTGCCAGCTCACGCGGGACTATAGAGACCCAGTACTTC
j_call: TRBJ1-2; d_call: -; clone_size: -; v_call: TRBV28; cdr3_length: 12; cdr3_aa: CASSVGDYGYTF; cdr3_nt: TGTGCCAGCAGCGTTGGGGACTATGGCTACACCTTC
j_call: TRBJ2-3; d_call: TRBD2; clone_size: -; v_call: TRBV11-2; cdr3_length: 14; cdr3_aa: CASSLDRTSYTQYF; cdr3_nt: TGTGCCAGCAGCTTAGATCGGACTAGCTATACGCAGTATTTT
j_call: TRBJ2-7; d_call: -; clone_size: few; v_call: TRBV29-1; cdr3_length: 12; cdr3_aa: CSVEVPPGEQYF; cdr3_nt: TGCAGCGTTGAAGTCCCCCCGGGCGAGCAGTACTTC
j_call: TRBJ1-5; d_call: TRBD1; clone_size: -; v_call: TRBV28; cdr3_length: 16; cdr3_aa: CASSPSGTGVAQPQHF; cdr3_nt: TGTGCCAGCAGTCCATCTGGGACAGGGGTTGCTCAGCCCCAGCATTTT
j_call: TRBJ2-2; d_call: TRBD1; clone_size: -; v_call: TRBV5-1; cdr3_length: 17; cdr3_aa: CASSWNNRGVNTGELFF; cdr3_nt: TGCGCCAGCAGCTGGAACAACAGGGGGGTGAACACCGGGGAGCTGTTTTTT
j_call: TRBJ1-5; d_call: TRBD1; clone_size: -; v_call: TRBV5-8; cdr3_length: 16; cdr3_aa: CASSVLTGGGNQPQHF; cdr3_nt: TGTGCCAGCAGCGTACTGACAGGGGGCGGCAATCAGCCCCAGCATTTT
j_call: TRBJ2-7; d_call: -; clone_size: -; v_call: TRBV11-2; cdr3_length: 15; cdr3_aa: CASSLEPSRSYEQYF; cdr3_nt: TGTGCCAGCAGCTTGGAGCCTAGCCGAAGTTACGAGCAGTACTTC
j_call: TRBJ2-7; d_call: TRBD1; clone_size: -; v_call: TRBV6-6; cdr3_length: 16; cdr3_aa: CASRSLDRDSYYEQYF; cdr3_nt: TGTGCCAGCAGATCCCTTGACCGGGACAGTTACTACGAGCAGTACTTC
j_call: TRBJ2-5; d_call: TRBD2; clone_size: -; v_call: TRBV5-4; cdr3_length: 15; cdr3_aa: CASRGGVGGQETQYF; cdr3_nt: TGTGCCAGCCGGGGGGGTGTGGGGGGCCAAGAGACCCAGTACTTC
j_call: TRBJ1-5; d_call: TRBD1; clone_size: -; v_call: TRBV7-2; cdr3_length: 15; cdr3_aa: CASSLATGVNQPQHF; cdr3_nt: TGTGCCAGCAGCTTAGCGACAGGGGTCAATCAGCCCCAGCATTTT
j_call: TRBJ1-5; d_call: TRBD1; clone_size: few; v_call: TRBV5-4; cdr3_length: 15; cdr3_aa: CASSVGGRGNQPQHF; cdr3_nt: TGTGCCAGCAGCGTAGGGGGCCGGGGCAATCAGCCCCAGCATTTT
j_call: TRBJ2-5; d_call: TRBD1; clone_size: -; v_call: TRBV5-1; cdr3_length: 15; cdr3_aa: CASSSSRTGSETQYF; cdr3_nt: TGCGCCAGCAGCTCATCCCGGACAGGGAGCGAGACCCAGTACTTC
j_call: TRBJ1-2; d_call: TRBD1; clone_size: few; v_call: TRBV6-5; cdr3_length: 14; cdr3_aa: CASSWGQGKEGYTF; cdr3_nt: TGTGCCAGCAGTTGGGGACAGGGGAAGGAGGGCTACACCTTC
j_call: TRBJ2-3; d_call: TRBD2; clone_size: -; v_call: TRBV5-1; cdr3_length: 15; cdr3_aa: CASTPIAGGVDTQYF; cdr3_nt: TGCGCCAGCACGCCGATAGCGGGAGGGGTAGATACGCAGTATTTT
j_call: TRBJ2-2; d_call: -; clone_size: -; v_call: TRBV7-2; cdr3_length: 16; cdr3_aa: CASSLAPGALPWELFF; cdr3_nt: TGTGCCAGCAGCTTAGCTCCGGGGGCCCTGCCCTGGGAGCTGTTTTTT
j_call: TRBJ1-2; d_call: -; clone_size: -; v_call: TRBV29-1; cdr3_length: 12; cdr3_aa: CSVAGGNYGYTF; cdr3_nt: TGCAGCGTTGCGGGGGGTAACTATGGCTACACCTTC
j_call: TRBJ1-3; d_call: -; clone_size: -; v_call: TRBV5-1; cdr3_length: 16; cdr3_aa: CASSLVSVLSGNTIYF; cdr3_nt: TGCGCCAGCAGCTTGGTCTCAGTTCTTTCTGGAAACACCATATATTTT
j_call: TRBJ1-5; d_call: -; clone_size: many; v_call: TRBV19; cdr3_length: 12; cdr3_aa: CASGLRDQPQHF; cdr3_nt: TGTGCCAGCGGACTGAGGGATCAGCCCCAGCATTTT
j_call: TRBJ1-1; d_call: -; clone_size: -; v_call: TRBV10-3; cdr3_length: 15; cdr3_aa: CAISGWETANTEAFF; cdr3_nt: TGTGCCATCAGTGGATGGGAAACAGCGAACACTGAAGCTTTCTTT
j_call: TRBJ2-1; d_call: TRBD1; clone_size: few; v_call: TRBV5-1; cdr3_length: 16; cdr3_aa: CASSLQGQGGNNEQFF; cdr3_nt: TGCGCCAGCAGCTTACAGGGACAGGGCGGGAACAATGAGCAGTTCTTC
j_call: TRBJ2-3; d_call: -; clone_size: -; v_call: TRBV27; cdr3_length: 16; cdr3_aa: CASRHPWGRGGDTQYF; cdr3_nt: TGTGCCAGCAGGCACCCCTGGGGGCGAGGGGGAGATACGCAGTATTTT
j_call: TRBJ2-3; d_call: -; clone_size: -; v_call: TRBV20-1; cdr3_length: 11; cdr3_aa: CSARIRKGQYF; cdr3_nt: TGCAGTGCTAGAATACGTAAAGGGCAGTATTTT
j_call: TRBJ1-5; d_call: -; clone_size: -; v_call: TRBV19; cdr3_length: 13; cdr3_aa: CASMGGPNQPQHF; cdr3_nt: TGTGCCAGTATGGGGGGACCGAATCAGCCCCAGCATTTT
j_call: TRBJ1-1; d_call: TRBD1; clone_size: -; v_call: TRBV5-8; cdr3_length: 18; cdr3_aa: CASSLVAINFDRGFRAFF; cdr3_nt: TGTGCCAGCAGCTTGGTCGCTATCAATTTTGACAGGGGGTTTAGGGCTTTCTTT
j_call: TRBJ2-7; d_call: TRBD2; clone_size: -; v_call: TRBV15; cdr3_length: 14; cdr3_aa: CATSRGGSPYEQYF; cdr3_nt: TGTGCCACCAGCCGGGGAGGGTCCCCCTACGAGCAGTACTTC
j_call: TRBJ2-7; d_call: TRBD1; clone_size: -; v_call: TRBV2; cdr3_length: 13; cdr3_aa: CASVRDSLYEQYF; cdr3_nt: TGTGCCAGCGTTCGGGACAGCCTCTACGAGCAGTACTTC
j_call: TRBJ2-7; d_call: -; clone_size: once; v_call: TRBV4-2; cdr3_length: 14; cdr3_aa: CASSQGGFNYEQYF; cdr3_nt: TGTGCCAGCAGCCAAGGGGGATTTAACTACGAGCAGTACTTC
j_call: TRBJ1-2; d_call: TRBD1; clone_size: -; v_call: TRBV10-3; cdr3_length: 16; cdr3_aa: CAISESGGTGGYGYTF; cdr3_nt: TGTGCCATCAGTGAGTCGGGGGGAACAGGGGGCTATGGCTACACCTTC
j_call: TRBJ2-6; d_call: -; clone_size: -; v_call: TRBV19; cdr3_length: 14; cdr3_aa: CASSRGSGANVLTF; cdr3_nt: TGTGCCAGTAGTCGTGGCTCTGGGGCCAACGTCCTGACTTTC
j_call: TRBJ2-3; d_call: TRBD2; clone_size: -; v_call: TRBV2; cdr3_length: 15; cdr3_aa: CASSQSGSGADTQYF; cdr3_nt: TGTGCCAGCAGCCAAAGCGGGAGCGGTGCAGATACGCAGTATTTT
j_call: TRBJ2-7; d_call: TRBD2; clone_size: -; v_call: TRBV19; cdr3_length: 16; cdr3_aa: CASSPKGAGSSYEQYF; cdr3_nt: TGTGCCAGTAGTCCAAAGGGAGCGGGGAGCTCCTACGAGCAGTACTTC
j_call: TRBJ2-2; d_call: -; clone_size: -; v_call: TRBV7-2; cdr3_length: 15; cdr3_aa: CASSLRRGAAGELFF; cdr3_nt: TGTGCCAGCAGCTTACGCAGGGGCGCAGCCGGGGAGCTGTTTTTT
j_call: TRBJ2-7; d_call: -; clone_size: -; v_call: TRBV11-3; cdr3_length: 14; cdr3_aa: CASSFSGTNYEQYF; cdr3_nt: TGTGCCAGCAGCTTTTCCGGGACCAACTACGAGCAGTACTTC
j_call: TRBJ2-7; d_call: -; clone_size: -; v_call: TRBV5-1; cdr3_length: 13; cdr3_aa: CASSPSQAYEQYF; cdr3_nt: TGCGCCAGCAGCCCAAGTCAGGCCTACGAGCAGTACTTC
j_call: TRBJ1-4; d_call: TRBD1; clone_size: -; v_call: TRBV7-6; cdr3_length: 18; cdr3_aa: CASSLGAGGSATNEKLFF; cdr3_nt: TGTGCCAGCAGCTTAGGTGCAGGGGGTAGTGCAACTAATGAAAAACTGTTTTTT
j_call: TRBJ2-1; d_call: TRBD2; clone_size: -; v_call: TRBV4-2; cdr3_length: 16; cdr3_aa: CASSQEGGGSYNEQFF; cdr3_nt: TGTGCCAGCAGCCAAGAGGGCGGGGGCTCCTACAATGAGCAGTTCTTC